This T cell receptor beta chain was retrieved from a study of chemoradiotherapy in HPV16-positive cancers. Study observations and caveats: Better recurrence-free survival went with HPV-responsive T-cell expansion in HPV16-positive patients.

The ends were cut back, 4 bases at V and 4 bases at J, with 14 bases in the middle. The CDR3 has 15 residues. The germline CDR1 and CDR2 sequences are GTSNPN and SVGIG (reference sequence). Using immunoSEQ multiplex PCR, the repertoire was profiled, and TCRdb retains in-frame clones only, with some absent. The data show 9,500 to 15,000 clones, around 85% seen once. Remarks on this clone: Antigen specificity is unknown.

The J gene is TRBJ1-6, the V gene TRBV30; D is unclear. This TCR was sampled from a human donor with HPV-associated anogenital cancer. The input for sequencing was blood, taken from a patient who underwent chemoradiotherapy. DNA for the CDR3: TGTGCCTGGACTCCCGGCGCTAGATATAATTCACCCCTCCACTTT. It translates to CAWTPGARYNSPLHF.